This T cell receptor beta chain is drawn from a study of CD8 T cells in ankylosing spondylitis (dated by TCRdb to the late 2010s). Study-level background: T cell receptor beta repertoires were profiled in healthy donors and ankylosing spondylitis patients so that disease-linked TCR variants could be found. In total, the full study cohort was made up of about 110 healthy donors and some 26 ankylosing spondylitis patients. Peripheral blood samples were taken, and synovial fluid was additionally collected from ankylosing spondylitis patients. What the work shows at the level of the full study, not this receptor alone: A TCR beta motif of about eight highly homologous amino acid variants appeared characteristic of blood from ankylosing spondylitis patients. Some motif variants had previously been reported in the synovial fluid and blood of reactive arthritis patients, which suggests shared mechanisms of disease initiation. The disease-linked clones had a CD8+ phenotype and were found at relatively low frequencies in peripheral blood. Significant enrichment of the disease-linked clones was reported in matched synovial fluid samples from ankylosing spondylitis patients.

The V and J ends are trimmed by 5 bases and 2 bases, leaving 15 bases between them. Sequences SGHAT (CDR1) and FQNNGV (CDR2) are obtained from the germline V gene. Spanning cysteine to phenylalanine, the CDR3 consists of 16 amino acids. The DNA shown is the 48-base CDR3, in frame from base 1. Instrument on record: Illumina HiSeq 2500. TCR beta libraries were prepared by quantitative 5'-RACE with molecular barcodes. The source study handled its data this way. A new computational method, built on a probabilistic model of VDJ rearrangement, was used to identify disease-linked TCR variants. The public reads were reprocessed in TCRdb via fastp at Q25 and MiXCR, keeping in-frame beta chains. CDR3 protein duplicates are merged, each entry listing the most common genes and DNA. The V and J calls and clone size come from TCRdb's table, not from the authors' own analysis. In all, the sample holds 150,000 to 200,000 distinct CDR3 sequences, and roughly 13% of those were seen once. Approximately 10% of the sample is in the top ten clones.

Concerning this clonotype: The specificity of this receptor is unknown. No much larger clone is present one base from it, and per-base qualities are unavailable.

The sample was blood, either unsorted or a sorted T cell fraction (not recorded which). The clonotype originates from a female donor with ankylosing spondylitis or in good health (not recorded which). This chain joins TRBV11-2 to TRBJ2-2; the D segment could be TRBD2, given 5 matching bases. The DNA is TGTGCCAGCAGCCCCTCAGTTCCGGGAAACACCGGGGAGCTGTTTTTT. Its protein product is CASSPSVPGNTGELFF.